The 11 T cell receptor beta chains below all came from one sample that was sequenced in a study of OX40 agonist ivuxolimab in advanced cancers. Sequenced by immunoSEQ multiplex PCR; TCRdb stores in-frame clones only, minus some. The sample lists about 69,000 clones, almost 90% seen once, with under 12% in the top ten. This specimen consisted of CD4+ or CD8+ T cells sorted from blood, obtained in a trial of the OX40 agonist ivuxolimab. The origin of the receptors is an adult with an advanced solid tumor such as melanoma, head and neck, liver or kidney cancer.

The rearrangement links TRBV5-4 to TRBJ2-7; D gene uncertain. V was cut by 4 bases and J by 4 bases, with 9 bases left in between. Germline CDR1 reads SGHNT; CDR2 reads YYREEE (reference sequence). The CDR3 consists of 12 residues. The CDR3 is CASSRLGYEQYF. The CDR3 region has the DNA TGTGCCAGCAGCCGACTGGGGTACGAGCAGTACTTC.

In nucleotides, the CDR3 is TGTGCCAGCTCACCACAGGGGAACACTGAAGCTTTCTTT. It yields the protein CASSPQGNTEAFF. This sequence joins TRBV18 and TRBJ1-1; D not resolved. V was clipped by 1 base and J by 1 base, with 4 bases between them. The CDR3 runs 13 residues. CDR1 KGHSH and CDR2 LQKENI come from the germline V gene. The variable domain in full, with the rest retrieved from reference TRBV18 and TRBJ1-1, is NAGVMQNPRHLVRRRGQEARLRCSPMKGHSHVYWYRQLPEEGLKFMVYLQKENIIDESGMPKERFSAEFPKEGPSILRIQQVVRGDSAAYFCASSPQGNTEAFFGQGTRLTVV.

The rearrangement uses TRBV6-6 and TRBJ1-1; D uncertain. Trimming removed 2 bases at V and 3 bases at J, with 4 bases between. The length of the CDR3 is 12 residues. Per the germline V gene, CDR1 is MNHNY and CDR2 is SVGAGI (reference sequence). CDR3 sequence: CASSYGYTEAFF. The CDR3, as DNA: TGTGCCAGCAGTTACGGGTACACTGAAGCTTTCTTT.

This clone was recorded a few times. The V call is TRBV6-4, the J call TRBJ1-2; D is unresolved. Trimming cost V 4 bases and J 4 bases, with 10 bases left between them. Germline lookup yields CDR1 MRHNA and CDR2 SNTAGT. This CDR3 contains 13 residues. The DNA for the CDR3 is TGTGCCAGCAGTGCGGAGTATAGCTATGGCTACACCTTC. Translating gives CASSAEYSYGYTF.

The rearrangement joins TRBV19 to TRBJ1-5; the D is unclear. Germline CDR1 and CDR2: LNHDA and SQIVND (reference sequence). The CDR3 runs 14 residues. Trimming stripped 5 bases from V and 3 bases from J, with 11 bases between. The CDR3 DNA reads TGTGCCAGTAGTTCGGCAGGCCACAATCAGCCCCAGCATTTT. It codes for CASSSAGHNQPQHF.

In its sample, this clone was seen once. The V gene is TRBV9, the J gene TRBJ2-1, with 11 positions matching TRBD2. V gave up 4 bases and J gave up 7 bases; unmatched junction bases: 10. Per germline, CDR1 SGDLS and CDR2 YYNGEE. CDR3 length equals 16 residues. Written as DNA, the CDR3 is TGTGCCAGCAGCCTCCAGGGGACTAGCGGCGGGAATGAGCAGTTCTTC. Encoded protein: CASSLQGTSGGNEQFF.

V usage is TRBV2 and J usage is TRBJ1-5, with 7 bases fitting TRBD1. J lost 3 bases, V lost 6 bases, and 11 bases had no gene match. This CDR3 is 16 amino acids long. Germline values: CDR1 SNHLY, CDR2 FYNNEI. Written as DNA, the CDR3 is TGTGCCAGCAGCCGCGACAGGGCGGTGGACAATCAGCCCCAGCATTTT. Residues: CASSRDRAVDNQPQHF.

The genes are TRBV5-3 and TRBJ2-7, with D tentatively TRBD2 (5 bases). TRBV5-3 counts as an open reading frame of uncertain function. V was pared by 5 bases and J by 4 bases, with 16 bases between. This CDR3 is built from 14 residues. CDR3 loop: CARRCDWWRYEQYF. CDR3 nucleotides: TGTGCCAGAAGATGTGACTGGTGGAGGTACGAGCAGTACTTC.

The gene calls are TRBV18 and TRBJ2-7; TRBD2 aligns across 13 bases. Germline lookup yields CDR1 KGHSH and CDR2 LQKENI. The CDR3 has 16 residues. Trimming removed 5 bases from V and 3 bases from J; junction bases left unmatched: 7. The CDR3: CASSGGLAGSGYEQYF. CDR3 nucleotide sequence: TGTGCCAGCTCAGGGGGACTAGCGGGAAGTGGCTACGAGCAGTACTTC.

The V and J genes are TRBV2 and TRBJ2-7; tentatively, D is TRBD1 or TRBD2 (6 bases each). V lost 6 bases and J lost 3, with 21 bases in between. CDR1 SNHLY and CDR2 FYNNEI come from the germline V gene. The CDR3 sequence is 16 residues long. DNA for the CDR3: TGTGCCAGCAGGAGGGACACCACGACTAGAAACTACGAGCAGTACTTC. Translated: CASRRDTTTRNYEQYF.

The chain uses TRBV6-6 and TRBJ1-5; D possibly corresponds to TRBD1 (5 bases). The CDR3 loop spans 12 amino acids. The ends were cut back, 7 bases at V and 1 base at J, with 5 bases in the middle. Germline loops: CDR1 MNHNY, CDR2 SVGAGI (reference sequence). The CDR3 DNA follows: TGTGCCAGCACAGGGAGCAATCAGCCCCAGCATTTT. Protein sequence: CASTGSNQPQHF.